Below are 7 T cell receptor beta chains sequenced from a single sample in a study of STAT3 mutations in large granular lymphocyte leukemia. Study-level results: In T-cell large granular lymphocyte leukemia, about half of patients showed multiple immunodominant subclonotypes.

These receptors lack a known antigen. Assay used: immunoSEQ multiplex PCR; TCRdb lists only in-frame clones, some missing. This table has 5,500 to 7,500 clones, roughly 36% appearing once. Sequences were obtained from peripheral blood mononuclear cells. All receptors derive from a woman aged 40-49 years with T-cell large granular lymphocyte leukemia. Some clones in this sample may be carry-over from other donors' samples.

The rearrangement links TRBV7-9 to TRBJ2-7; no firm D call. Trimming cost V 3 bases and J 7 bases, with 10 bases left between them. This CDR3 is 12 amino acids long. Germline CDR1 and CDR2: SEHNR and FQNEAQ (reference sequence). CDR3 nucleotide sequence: TGTGCCAGCAGCTTTACCTCAGATGAGCAGTACTTC. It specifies CASSFTSDEQYF.

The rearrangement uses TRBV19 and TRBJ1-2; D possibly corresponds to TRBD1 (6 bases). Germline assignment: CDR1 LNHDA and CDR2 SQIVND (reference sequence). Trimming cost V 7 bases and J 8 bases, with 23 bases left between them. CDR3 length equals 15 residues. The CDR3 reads CASIGTGGAPSGYTF. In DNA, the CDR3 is TGTGCCAGTATAGGTACCGGGGGCGCACCGAGCGGCTACACCTTC.

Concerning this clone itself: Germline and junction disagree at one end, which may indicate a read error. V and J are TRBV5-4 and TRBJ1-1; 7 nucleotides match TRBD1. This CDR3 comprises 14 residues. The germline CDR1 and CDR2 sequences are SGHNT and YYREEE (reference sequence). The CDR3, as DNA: TGTGCCAGCAGCCAGGGACAGCTGAACGCTGAAGCTTTCTTT. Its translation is CASSQGQLNAEAFF.

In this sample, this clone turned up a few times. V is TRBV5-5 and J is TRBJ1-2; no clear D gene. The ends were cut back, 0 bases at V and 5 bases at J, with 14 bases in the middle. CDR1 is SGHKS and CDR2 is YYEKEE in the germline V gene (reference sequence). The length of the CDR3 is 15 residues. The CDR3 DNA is TGTGCCAGCAGCTTGGACGTCACAACAACTTATGGCTACACCTTC. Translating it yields CASSLDVTTTYGYTF.

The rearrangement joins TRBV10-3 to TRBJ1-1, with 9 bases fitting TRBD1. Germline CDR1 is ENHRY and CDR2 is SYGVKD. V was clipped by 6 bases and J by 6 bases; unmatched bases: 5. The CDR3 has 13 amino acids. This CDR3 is CAIREGQGPEAFF. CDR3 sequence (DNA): TGTGCCATCAGGGAGGGACAGGGCCCTGAAGCTTTCTTT.

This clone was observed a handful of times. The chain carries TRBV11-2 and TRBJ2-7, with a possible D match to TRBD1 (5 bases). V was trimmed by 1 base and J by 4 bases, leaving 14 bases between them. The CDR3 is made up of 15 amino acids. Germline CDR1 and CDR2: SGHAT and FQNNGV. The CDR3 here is CASSLGAGLNYEQYF. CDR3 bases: TGTGCCAGCAGCTTAGGGGCAGGGCTCAATTACGAGCAGTACTTC.

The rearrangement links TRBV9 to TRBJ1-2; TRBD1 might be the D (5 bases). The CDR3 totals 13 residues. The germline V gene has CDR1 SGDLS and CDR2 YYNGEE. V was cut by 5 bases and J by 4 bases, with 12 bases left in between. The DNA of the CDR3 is TGTGCCAGCAGGGACATCGTCCGCTATGGCTACACCTTC. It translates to CASRDIVRYGYTF.